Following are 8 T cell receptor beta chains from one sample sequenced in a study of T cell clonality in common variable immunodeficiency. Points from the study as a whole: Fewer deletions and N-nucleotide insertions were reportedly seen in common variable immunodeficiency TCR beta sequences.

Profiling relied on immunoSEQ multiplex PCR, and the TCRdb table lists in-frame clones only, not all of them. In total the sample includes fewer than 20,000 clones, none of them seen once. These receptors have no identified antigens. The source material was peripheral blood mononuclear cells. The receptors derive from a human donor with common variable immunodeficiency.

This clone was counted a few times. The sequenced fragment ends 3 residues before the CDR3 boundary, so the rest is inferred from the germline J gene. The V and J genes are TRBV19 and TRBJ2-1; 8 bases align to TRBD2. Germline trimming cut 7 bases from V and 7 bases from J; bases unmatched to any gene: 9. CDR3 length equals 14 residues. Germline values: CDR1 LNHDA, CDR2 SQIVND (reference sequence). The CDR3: CASTAGLGRNEQFF. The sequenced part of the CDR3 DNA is TGTGCCAGTACCGCGGGACTAGGGAGGAATGAG. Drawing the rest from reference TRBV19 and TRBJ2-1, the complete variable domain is DGGITQSPKYLFRKEGQNVTLSCEQNLNHDAMYWYRQDPGQGLRLIYYSQIVNDFQKGDIAEGYSVSREKKESFPLTVTSAQKNPTAFYLCASTAGLGRNEQFFGPGTRLTVL.

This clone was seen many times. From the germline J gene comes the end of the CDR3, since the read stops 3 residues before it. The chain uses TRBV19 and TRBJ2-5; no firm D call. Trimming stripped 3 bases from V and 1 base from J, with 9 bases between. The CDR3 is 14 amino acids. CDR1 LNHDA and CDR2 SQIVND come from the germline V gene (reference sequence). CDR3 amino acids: CASSIRHGQETQYF. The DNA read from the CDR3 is TGTGCCAGTAGTATTCGACACGGCCAAGAGACC.

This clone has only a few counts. CDR3: CASSPSGGQNNEQFF. CDR3 DNA (partial): TGTGCCAGCTCCCCGAGCGGGGGGCAGAACAATGAG. The chain uses TRBV18 and TRBJ2-1, with TRBD2 matching over 9 bases. The read terminates 3 residues before the CDR3 end, so the remaining end is supplied by the germline J gene. CDR3 length: 15 amino acids. Looked up from germline, CDR1 is KGHSH and CDR2 is LQKENI. V trimming: 6 bases; J trimming: 5 bases; junction bases outside the gene matches: 8.

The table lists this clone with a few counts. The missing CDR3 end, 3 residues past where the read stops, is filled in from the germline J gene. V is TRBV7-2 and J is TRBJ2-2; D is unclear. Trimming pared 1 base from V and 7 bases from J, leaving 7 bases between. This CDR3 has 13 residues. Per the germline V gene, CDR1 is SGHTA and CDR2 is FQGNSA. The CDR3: CASSLEAVGELFF. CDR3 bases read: TGTGCCAGCAGCTTAGAAGCCGTCGGGGAG.

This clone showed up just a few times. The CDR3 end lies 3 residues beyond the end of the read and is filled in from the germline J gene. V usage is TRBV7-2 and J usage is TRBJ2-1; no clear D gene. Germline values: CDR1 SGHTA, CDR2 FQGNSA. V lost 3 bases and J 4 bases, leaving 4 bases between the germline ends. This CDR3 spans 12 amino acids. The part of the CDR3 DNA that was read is TGTGCCAGCAGCTTCGGGTACAATGAG. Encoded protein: CASSFGYNE. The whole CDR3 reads CASSFGYNEQFF.

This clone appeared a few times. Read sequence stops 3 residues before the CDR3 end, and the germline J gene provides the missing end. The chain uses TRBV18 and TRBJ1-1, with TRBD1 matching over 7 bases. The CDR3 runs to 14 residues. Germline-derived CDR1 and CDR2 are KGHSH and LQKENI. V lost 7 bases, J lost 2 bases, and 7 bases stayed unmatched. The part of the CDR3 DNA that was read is TGTGCCAGCTTTCGAGGGGGCAGTAACACTGAA. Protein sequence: CASFRGGSNTE. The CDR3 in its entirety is CASFRGGSNTEAFF.

CDR3 sequence reads: CASGQDYLYEQYF. The covered CDR3 bases are TGTGCCAGCGGACAGGACTATCTCTACGAG. The chain combines TRBV6-2 or TRBV6-3 with TRBJ2-7; tentatively, D is TRBD1 (7 bases). Read data end 3 residues before the CDR3 end; the end is taken from the germline J gene. The CDR3 loop spans 13 amino acids. With 8 bases removed from V and 3 bases from J, the gap between germline ends came to 14 bases. Germline loops: CDR1 MNHEY, CDR2 SVGEGT.

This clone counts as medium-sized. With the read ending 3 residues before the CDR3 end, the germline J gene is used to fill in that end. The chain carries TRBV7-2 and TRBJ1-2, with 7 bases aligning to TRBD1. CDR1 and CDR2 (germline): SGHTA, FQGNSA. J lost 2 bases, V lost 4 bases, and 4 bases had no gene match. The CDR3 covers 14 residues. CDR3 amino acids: CASSSEGANYGYTF. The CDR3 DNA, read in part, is TGTGCCAGCAGCTCCGAGGGGGCGAACTATGGC.